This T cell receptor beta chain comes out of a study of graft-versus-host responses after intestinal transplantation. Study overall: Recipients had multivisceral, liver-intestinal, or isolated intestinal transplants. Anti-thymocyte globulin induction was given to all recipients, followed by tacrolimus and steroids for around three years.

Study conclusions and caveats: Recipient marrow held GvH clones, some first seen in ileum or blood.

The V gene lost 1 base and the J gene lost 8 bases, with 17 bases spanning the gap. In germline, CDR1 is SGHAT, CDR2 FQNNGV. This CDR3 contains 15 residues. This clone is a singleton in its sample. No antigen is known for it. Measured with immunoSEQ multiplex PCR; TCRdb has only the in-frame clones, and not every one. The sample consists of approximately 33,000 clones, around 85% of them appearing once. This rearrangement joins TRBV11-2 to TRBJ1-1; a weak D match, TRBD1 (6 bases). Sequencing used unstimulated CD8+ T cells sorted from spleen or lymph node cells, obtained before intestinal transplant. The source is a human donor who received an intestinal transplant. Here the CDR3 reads CASSLAGTLKGEAFF. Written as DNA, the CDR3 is TGTGCCAGCAGCTTAGCCGGGACACTTAAGGGGGAAGCTTTCTTT.